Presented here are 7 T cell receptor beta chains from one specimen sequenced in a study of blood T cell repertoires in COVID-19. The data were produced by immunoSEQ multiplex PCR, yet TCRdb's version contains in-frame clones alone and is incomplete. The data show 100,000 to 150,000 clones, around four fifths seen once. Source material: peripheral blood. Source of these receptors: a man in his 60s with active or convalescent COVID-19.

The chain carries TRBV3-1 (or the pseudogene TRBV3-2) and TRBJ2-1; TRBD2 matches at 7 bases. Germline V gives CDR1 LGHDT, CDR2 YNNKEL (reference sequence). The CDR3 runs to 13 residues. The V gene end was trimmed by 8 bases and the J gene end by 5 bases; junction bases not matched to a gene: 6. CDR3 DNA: TGTGCCAGCCGGGCGGGAGCGGACAATGAGCAGTTCTTC. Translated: CASRAGADNEQFF.

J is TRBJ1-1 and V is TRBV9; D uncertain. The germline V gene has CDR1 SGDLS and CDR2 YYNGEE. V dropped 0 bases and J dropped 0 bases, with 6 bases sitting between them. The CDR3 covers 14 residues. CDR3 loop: CASSVVTMNTEAFF. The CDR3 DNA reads TGTGCCAGCAGCGTAGTCACAATGAACACTGAAGCTTTCTTT.

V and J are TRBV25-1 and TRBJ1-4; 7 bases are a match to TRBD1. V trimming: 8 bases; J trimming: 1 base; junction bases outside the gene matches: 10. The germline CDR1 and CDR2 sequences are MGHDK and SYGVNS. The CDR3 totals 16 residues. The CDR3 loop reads CASSPARDRTNEKLFF. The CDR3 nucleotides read TGTGCCAGCTCCCCCGCCCGGGACAGAACTAATGAAAAACTGTTTTTT.

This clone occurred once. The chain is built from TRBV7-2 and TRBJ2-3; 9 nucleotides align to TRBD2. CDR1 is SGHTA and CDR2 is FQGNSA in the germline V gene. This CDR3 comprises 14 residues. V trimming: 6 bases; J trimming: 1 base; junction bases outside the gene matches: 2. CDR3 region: CASRRLAGTDTQYF. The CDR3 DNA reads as TGTGCCAGCAGAAGACTAGCGGGCACAGATACGCAGTATTTT. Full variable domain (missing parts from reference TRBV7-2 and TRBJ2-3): GAGVSQSPSNKVTEKGKDVELRCDPISGHTALYWYRQSLGQGLEFLIYFQGNSAPDKSGLPSDRFSAERTGGSVSTLTIQRTQQEDSAVYLCASRRLAGTDTQYFGPGTRLTVL.

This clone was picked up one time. DNA of the CDR3: TGTGCCAGCAGCAGGACAGGCTCTGGAAACACCATATATTTT. It translates to CASSRTGSGNTIYF. V gene TRBV27 combines with J gene TRBJ1-3, with 7 nucleotides matching TRBD1. This CDR3 spans 14 amino acids. V lost 6 bases to trimming and J lost 0 bases; unmatched junction nucleotides: 2. Germline values: CDR1 MNHEY, CDR2 SMNVEV (reference sequence).

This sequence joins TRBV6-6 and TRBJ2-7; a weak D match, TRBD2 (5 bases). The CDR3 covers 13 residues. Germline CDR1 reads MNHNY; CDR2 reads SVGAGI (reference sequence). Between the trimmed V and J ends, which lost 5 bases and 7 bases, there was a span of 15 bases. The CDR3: CASSPGRSGEQYF. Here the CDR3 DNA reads TGTGCCAGCAGTCCTGGGCGTTCGGGGGAGCAGTACTTC.

The CDR3 DNA sequence: TGTGCCAGCAGGCCCTCAGGAGGGAAGGGGTATGGCTACACCTTC. Translation: CASRPSGGKGYGYTF. J is TRBJ1-2 and V is TRBV28, with D possibly matching TRBD1 (5 bases). V lost 6 bases to trimming and J lost 5 bases, with 19 bases between them. This CDR3 contains 15 residues. Germline V gene data show CDR1 as MDHEN and CDR2 as SYDVKM.